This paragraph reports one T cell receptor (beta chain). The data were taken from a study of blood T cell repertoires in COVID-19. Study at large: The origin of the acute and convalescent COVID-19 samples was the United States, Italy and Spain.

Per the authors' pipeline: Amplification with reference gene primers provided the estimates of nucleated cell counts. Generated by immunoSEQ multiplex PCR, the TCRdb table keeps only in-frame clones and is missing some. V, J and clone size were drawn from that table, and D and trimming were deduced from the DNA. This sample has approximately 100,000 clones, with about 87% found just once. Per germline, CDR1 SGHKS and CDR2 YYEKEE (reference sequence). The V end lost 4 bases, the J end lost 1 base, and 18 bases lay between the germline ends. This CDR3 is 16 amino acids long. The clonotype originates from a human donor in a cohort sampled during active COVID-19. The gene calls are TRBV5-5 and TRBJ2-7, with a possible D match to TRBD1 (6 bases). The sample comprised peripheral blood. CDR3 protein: CASSVGPGQNSYEQYF. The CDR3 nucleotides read TGTGCCAGCAGCGTGGGACCGGGACAAAATTCCTACGAGCAGTACTTC.